What follows describes a single T cell receptor (beta chain). What it recognizes is unknown. Some clones are missing from TCRdb's copy, which holds only in-frame ones; the method was immunoSEQ multiplex PCR. The sample has 150,000 to 200,000 clones; roughly 94% are singletons. This record comes from a study of T cell responses to AZD1222 COVID-19 vaccine. Looked up from germline, CDR1 is MNHEY and CDR2 is SMNVEV (reference sequence). Losses at the gene ends were 0 bases for V and 8 bases for J; bases not matched to a gene: 4. This CDR3 has 15 residues. Broader study findings: There were repertoire samples only from the period after the peak T cell response. Unmutated variant regions reportedly attract nearly half of all spike-specific TCRs. Researchers report vaccine-associated CD4 TCRs spanning spike, with dominance at 160-218 and 743-854.

The specimen comprised peripheral blood, sampled 28 days after the second AZD1222 dose. This sequence joins TRBV27 and TRBJ2-1, with 10 bases lining up with TRBD2. The receptor was isolated from an adult who received the AZD1222 COVID-19 vaccine. The CDR3 loop is CASSLSLAGDDEQFF. CDR3 bases: TGTGCCAGCAGTTTATCGCTAGCGGGGGACGATGAGCAGTTCTTC.